Shown below are 15 T cell receptor beta chains from a single sample sequenced in a study of high-grade serous ovarian cancer treatment subgroups. Tumor tissue was taken before any definitive surgery or chemotherapy was given. The assay was immunoSEQ multiplex PCR, and TCRdb's table has in-frame clones only and misses some. The sample records 3,000 or so clones, about 63% being singletons. The sequenced sample consisted of tumor tissue. The receptors were gathered from a human donor with high-grade serous ovarian cancer.

This chain uses TRBV11-3 with TRBJ2-7; 7 nucleotides line up with TRBD2. The germline V gene encodes CDR1 SGHNT and CDR2 YENEEA. The CDR3 is 16 amino acids. V was clipped by 1 base and J by 7 bases; unmatched bases: 13. DNA for the CDR3: TGTGCCAGCAGCTTAGTTGCAGCGGGGCCGAAGAGGGAGCAGTACTTC. Amino acids: CASSLVAAGPKREQYF.

This clone has only one observation. The V and J genes are TRBV7-2 and TRBJ2-5; D call uncertain. The CDR3 has 13 residues. Germline V lookup: CDR1 SGHTA, CDR2 FQGNSA. Trimming pared 5 bases from V and 4 bases from J, leaving 11 bases between. This CDR3 reads CASSPRPTETQYF. The CDR3 DNA reads TGTGCCAGCAGCCCCAGGCCTACAGAGACCCAGTACTTC. The full variable domain, with the rest looked up from reference TRBV7-2 and TRBJ2-5, is GAGVSQSPSNKVTEKGKDVELRCDPISGHTALYWYRQSLGQGLEFLIYFQGNSAPDKSGLPSDRFSAERTGGSVSTLTIQRTQQEDSAVYLCASSPRPTETQYFGPGTRLLVL.

This chain uses TRBV2 with TRBJ1-4; D not resolved. Germline V gene data show CDR1 as SNHLY and CDR2 as FYNNEI. Trimming left V 2 bases short and J 1 base short, with 8 bases between. This CDR3 is 15 amino acids long. CDR3 bases: TGTGCCAGCAGTGAAACGTGGGGAACTAATGAAAAACTGTTTTTT. The encoded protein is CASSETWGTNEKLFF.

This clone has more than one count but fewer than ten. The chain uses TRBV9 and TRBJ1-6; D is possibly TRBD1 (5 bases). The germline CDR1 and CDR2 sequences are SGDLS and YYNGEE. CDR3 size: 14 residues. V lost 3 bases, J lost 10 bases, and 14 bases lay in between. CDR3 DNA: TGTGCCAGCAGCGACAGGAACCTGGGCTCACCCCTCCACTTT. It specifies CASSDRNLGSPLHF.

This chain uses TRBV11-2 with TRBJ1-3; D is uncertain. The CDR3 sequence is 15 residues long. Germline CDR1 SGHAT, CDR2 FQNNGV. V shed 1 base and J shed 0 bases, with 7 bases lying between them. The CDR3 bases are TGTGCCAGCAGCTTAGTCGGGTTCTCTGGAAACACCATATATTTT. Translated, it gives CASSLVGFSGNTIYF.

The rearrangement uses TRBV12-2 and TRBJ2-7; TRBD2 is taken as the D call from the table, unchecked against the DNA. TRBV12-2 represents a pseudogene. This CDR3 is built from 16 residues. For the CDR3, the DNA is TGTGCAAGTCGCCCCCCTCCTAGCGGCACTTCCTACGAGCAGTACTTC. Encoded protein: CASRPPPSGTSYEQYF.

As concerns this clone: Germline and junction disagree at one end, which may indicate a read error. This chain uses TRBV27 with TRBJ1-6; D is possibly TRBD1 (5 bases). Germline loops: CDR1 MNHEY, CDR2 SMNVEV (reference sequence). The CDR3 consists of 9 residues. The CDR3 nucleotides are TGTGCCAGCACCTTACGGGACCTTTTT. Amino acids: CASTLRDLF.

The CDR3 spells CAPRGQQAFMGELFF. The DNA of the CDR3 is TGTGCCCCTAGGGGGCAGCAAGCTTTTATGGGGGAGCTGTTTTTT. This chain connects TRBV19 to TRBJ2-2, with 7 positions matching TRBD1. The V and J ends lost 11 bases and 8 bases, in that order; junction bases with no gene match: 17. Per the germline V gene, CDR1 is LNHDA and CDR2 is SQIVND (reference sequence). The CDR3 spans 15 residues.

This clone was picked up a small number of times. The chain carries TRBV2 and TRBJ1-5; weak D call: TRBD1 (5 bases). Germline CDR1 and CDR2: SNHLY and FYNNEI. The CDR3 is made up of 18 amino acids. Between the trimmed V and J ends, which lost 0 bases and 1 base, there was a span of 16 bases. Written as DNA, the CDR3 is TGTGCCAGCAGTGAAGCGAACTGGGACCCCTCGAGCAATCAGCCCCAGCATTTT. Amino acid sequence: CASSEANWDPSSNQPQHF. Supplemented by reference TRBV2 and TRBJ1-5, the full variable domain reads EPEVTQTPSHQVTQMGQEVILRCVPISNHLYFYWYRQILGQKVEFLVSFYNNEISEKSEIFDDQFSVERPDGSNFTLKIRSTKLEDSAMYFCASSEANWDPSSNQPQHFGDGTRLSIL.

The genes are TRBV6-4 and TRBJ2-1, with 7 bases that match TRBD2. The germline gives CDR1 MRHNA, CDR2 SNTAGT. The CDR3 runs to 16 residues. Unmatched junction bases numbered 13, after V lost 6 bases and J lost 5 bases. This CDR3 reads CASSSDSGPWDNEQFF. For the CDR3, the DNA is TGTGCCAGCAGCTCTGATAGCGGGCCCTGGGACAATGAGCAGTTCTTC.

By share of the sample, this clone is large. The CDR3 loop reads CAWQGVAEAFF. In nucleotides, the CDR3 is TGTGCCTGGCAGGGGGTGGCTGAAGCTTTCTTT. The chain couples TRBV30 to TRBJ1-1; TRBD1 matches 7 bases. J was trimmed by 6 bases and V by 5 bases; bases with no gene match: 3. The CDR3 extends over 11 amino acids. Germline assignment: CDR1 GTSNPN and CDR2 SVGIG (reference sequence).

The chain is built from TRBV29-1 and TRBJ1-3; 7 nucleotides match TRBD1. The V segment lost 4 bases and the J segment 0 bases; nucleotides outside the gene matches: 6. The CDR3 totals 15 residues. The germline CDR1 and CDR2 sequences are SQVTM and ANQGSEA. CDR3 amino acids: CSVVTGSISGNTIYF. The DNA for the CDR3 is TGCAGCGTTGTGACAGGGTCTATCTCTGGAAACACCATATATTTT.

This clone was seen a single time. The chain combines TRBV7-8 with TRBJ1-2; D call uncertain. CDR3 length: 12 amino acids. V dropped 5 bases and J dropped 8 bases, with 12 bases sitting between them. Germline V gene lookup returns CDR1 SGHVS and CDR2 FQNEAQ. The CDR3 region is CASSPTMGGYTF. The CDR3 nucleotides are TGTGCCAGCAGCCCCACAATGGGGGGCTACACCTTC.

The chain employs TRBV6-6 and TRBJ1-1, with unresolved D. The germline gives CDR1 MNHNY, CDR2 SVGAGI (reference sequence). V lost 0 bases and J lost 4, with 9 bases in between. This CDR3 has 14 residues. The DNA for the CDR3 is TGTGCCAGCAGTTACTCGGAGACCCTCACTGAAGCTTTCTTT. It translates to CASSYSETLTEAFF.

The genes are TRBV27 and TRBJ2-3; 9 bases are shared with TRBD2. This CDR3 comprises 15 residues. V was pared by 11 bases and J by 6 bases, with 15 bases of the junction left unmatched. Germline V gene sequence: CDR1 MNHEY, CDR2 SMNVEV (reference sequence). In DNA, the CDR3 is TGTGCCGCAGCCCTGGTAGCGGGAGTAATCGATACGCAGTATTTT. Translation: CAAALVAGVIDTQYF.